This T cell receptor (beta chain) was found in a study of blood T cell repertoires in COVID-19. Looking at the study overall: From T cells, B-cell-depleted T cells, or PBMCs came the material, which was cDNA or gDNA.

The CDR3 covers 17 residues. V shed 5 bases and J 2 bases; nucleotides not matched to a gene: 8. Germline values: CDR1 SGHTA, CDR2 FQGNSA. Per the study methods: Amplification of reference gene primers was used by the study to estimate nucleated cell counts. Generated by immunoSEQ multiplex PCR, the TCRdb table keeps only in-frame clones and is missing some. V, J and clone size were drawn from that table, and D and trimming were deduced from the DNA. The data hold 300,000 to 450,000 clones, with roughly 87% observed a single time. Everyone who took part was 18 to 89 years old, and they came from 24 US areas. Researchers sorted participants into cohorts using their self-reported clinical history.

What was sequenced was PBMCs or T cells enriched from blood (not recorded which). The source of this sequence is a woman in her thirties who had recovered from COVID-19. The V gene is TRBV7-2, the J gene TRBJ1-5; 11 nucleotides agree with TRBD1. As DNA, the CDR3 is TGTGCCAGCAGCGAAGGACAGGGGGCGAGAGGCAATCAGCCCCAGCATTTT. This codes for CASSEGQGARGNQPQHF.